Following are 28 T cell receptor beta chains from one sample sequenced in a study of cytomegalovirus exposure and HLA in healthy donors. PCR amplification relied on 60 Vbeta primers (plus 13 Jbeta primers). Generated by immunoSEQ multiplex PCR, the TCRdb table keeps only in-frame clones and is missing some. The repertoire holds roughly 140,000 clones, with 75% to 80% as singletons. What was sequenced was PBMCs. These receptors were obtained from a woman in her thirties or forties in good health and CMV-seropositive.

Remarks on this clone: The CDR3 does not end in the conserved phenylalanine or tryptophan, so this is likely a read error. The chain is built from TRBV7-8 and TRBJ1-1, with D unclear. Germline V lookup: CDR1 SGHVS, CDR2 FQNEAQ. Trimming stripped 1 base from V and 1 base from J, with 13 bases between. CDR3 length: 16 residues. CDR3 region: CASSLVTFWENTEAFL. In DNA, the CDR3 is TGTGCCAGCAGCTTAGTAACGTTCTGGGAGAACACTGAAGCTTTCCTT.

The chain joins TRBV5-1 to TRBJ2-1; possibly TRBD1 for D (6 bases). Trimming removed 0 bases from V and 9 bases from J, with 16 bases in between. Germline CDR1 SGHRS, CDR2 YFSETQ. The CDR3 runs 15 residues. The CDR3 DNA follows: TGCGCCAGCAGCTTGGGGGCCAGGGGTGTGGGTGAGCAGTTCTTC. Translation gives CASSLGARGVGEQFF. The whole variable domain, remainder taken from reference TRBV5-1 and TRBJ2-1, is KAGVTQTPRYLIKTRGQQVTLSCSPISGHRSVSWYQQTPGQGLQFLFEYFSETQRNKGNFPGRFSGRQFSNSRSEMNVSTLELGDSALYLCASSLGARGVGEQFFGPGTRLTVL.

V is TRBV28 and J is TRBJ2-7; 7 bases are shared with TRBD1. The CDR3 extends over 16 amino acids. V lost 6 bases, J lost 4 bases, and 15 bases stayed unmatched. Germline CDR1 and CDR2: MDHEN and SYDVKM. The CDR3 protein is CASSDLPGQSSYEQYF. The CDR3 DNA is TGTGCCAGCAGCGATCTACCGGGACAGAGTAGTTACGAGCAGTACTTC. The variable domain in full, completed from reference TRBV28 and TRBJ2-7, reads DVKVTQSSRYLVKRTGEKVFLECVQDMDHENMFWYRQDPGLGLRLIYFSYDVKMKEKGDIPEGYSVSREKKERFSLILESASTNQTSMYLCASSDLPGQSSYEQYFGPGTRLTVT.

The V call is TRBV9, the J call TRBJ2-2, with 7 bases fitting TRBD2. The CDR3 is 15 amino acids. Germline CDR1 reads SGDLS; CDR2 reads YYNGEE. The ends lost 4 bases at V and 1 base at J; junction bases unmatched: 4. CDR3 nucleotides: TGTGCCAGCAGCCCCGGGACTAAGAACACCGGGGAGCTGTTTTTT. Protein product: CASSPGTKNTGELFF.

The chain employs TRBV5-1 and TRBJ2-5; weak D call: TRBD1 (5 bases). The germline gives CDR1 SGHRS, CDR2 YFSETQ. There are 15 residues in the CDR3. V was trimmed by 2 bases and J by 2 bases, leaving 13 bases between them. The CDR3 protein is CASSFLQGPQETQYF. CDR3 DNA: TGCGCCAGCAGCTTTCTCCAGGGCCCTCAAGAGACCCAGTACTTC.

J is TRBJ2-5 and V is TRBV2; D unresolved. V was pared by 7 bases and J by 2 bases, with 11 bases between. CDR3 size: 13 residues. Per germline, CDR1 SNHLY and CDR2 FYNNEI. The CDR3 DNA sequence: TGTGCCAGCAACCTAGACTTACAAGAGACCCAGTACTTC. Its protein product is CASNLDLQETQYF. The full variable domain, with the rest looked up from reference TRBV2 and TRBJ2-5, is EPEVTQTPSHQVTQMGQEVILRCVPISNHLYFYWYRQILGQKVEFLVSFYNNEISEKSEIFDDQFSVERPDGSNFTLKIRSTKLEDSAMYFCASNLDLQETQYFGPGTRLLVL.

The rearrangement uses TRBV11-3 and TRBJ2-3; 8 bases agree with TRBD2. The J segment lost 5 bases and the V segment lost 8 bases, leaving 18 bases of the junction unmatched. The germline V gene encodes CDR1 SGHNT and CDR2 YENEEA. This CDR3 comprises 17 residues. This CDR3 reads CASRFGRSGSGIDTQYF. Written as DNA, the CDR3 is TGTGCCAGCCGTTTCGGTAGGAGCGGGAGTGGGATAGATACGCAGTATTTT.

This clone occurred once. CDR3 sequence: CASRRRTGESTEAFF. The CDR3 DNA reads as TGTGCCAGCAGACGGAGGACAGGGGAGAGCACTGAAGCTTTCTTT. The J gene is TRBJ1-1, the V gene TRBV2; TRBD1 matches 9 bases. CDR3 length: 15 residues. Trimming cost V 6 bases and J 4 bases; bases outside gene matches: 9. Germline V gives CDR1 SNHLY, CDR2 FYNNEI.

The chain uses TRBV7-9 and TRBJ2-2, with D perhaps TRBD2 (5 bases). The CDR3 length is 13 residues. Germline V gene lookup returns CDR1 SEHNR and CDR2 FQNEAQ (reference sequence). The V and J ends lost 7 bases and 4 bases respectively, with 10 bases between them. CDR3: CASMTSGTGELFF. The CDR3 bases are TGTGCCAGCATGACGAGCGGCACCGGGGAGCTGTTTTTT.

This chain connects TRBV21-1 to TRBJ2-7; the table's D call TRBD2 went unverified against the DNA. TRBV21-1 is a pseudogene locus. CDR3 length equals 19 residues. CDR3 sequence reads: CASRLLLRASGRAVWKQYF. As DNA, the CDR3 is TGTGCCAGCAGACTCTTGCTGAGGGCTAGCGGGAGGGCCGTTTGGAAGCAGTACTTC.

The chain uses TRBV28 and TRBJ2-2; 12 positions match TRBD1. The germline CDR1 and CDR2 sequences are MDHEN and SYDVKM. With V trimmed by 5 bases and J by 6 bases, 7 bases remained unmatched. CDR3 length: 16 residues. CDR3 sequence (DNA): TGTGCCAGCAGTCCCTCTGGGACAGGGGGCCCCGGGGAGCTGTTTTTT. Protein sequence: CASSPSGTGGPGELFF.

This chain links TRBV10-3 with TRBJ2-5, with 7 bases lining up with TRBD1. The J call may be faulty, since TRBJ2-7 better matches the DNA end. The CDR3 spans 14 residues. CDR1 and CDR2 (germline): ENHRY, SYGVKD. The CDR3 here is CAISWGQPLYEQYF. In DNA, the CDR3 is TGTGCCATCAGTTGGGGACAGCCCCTCTACGAGCAGTACTTC.

This clone came up a few times. The chain combines TRBV11-2 with TRBJ2-2; 11 nucleotides agree with TRBD1. J gave up 5 bases and V 4 bases, and 9 bases lay outside the gene matches. Germline assignment: CDR1 SGHAT and CDR2 FQNNGV. The CDR3 loop spans 17 amino acids. The CDR3 DNA is TGTGCCAGCAGCTCGTATGGGACAGGGGGGTATACCGGGGAGCTGTTTTTT. Translation: CASSSYGTGGYTGELFF.

This clone showed up just once. The chain joins TRBV5-6 to TRBJ2-5, with D perhaps matching TRBD2 (6 bases). The CDR3 covers 14 residues. The V gene's germline CDR1 is SGHDT and CDR2 YYEEEE. Trimming removed 4 bases from V and 10 bases from J, with 20 bases in between. CDR3 sequence: CASSPFSSSGDQYF. CDR3 sequence (DNA): TGTGCCAGCAGCCCTTTCTCCAGCTCGGGGGACCAGTACTTC.

The CDR3 here is CASSGQGYQPQHF. In DNA form, the CDR3 reads TGTGCCAGCAGTGGGCAGGGGTATCAGCCCCAGCATTTT. The V and J genes are TRBV6-1 and TRBJ1-5; D perhaps matches TRBD1 (6 bases). CDR1 and CDR2 from the germline V gene are MNHNS and SASEGT. V was cut by 4 bases and J by 5 bases, with 9 bases left in between. The CDR3 totals 13 residues.

The chain links TRBV30 to TRBJ1-1; unclear D gene. The CDR3 is 12 residues long. Trimming stripped 6 bases from V and 1 base from J, with 9 bases between. The germline V gene has CDR1 GTSNPN and CDR2 SVGIG (reference sequence). The CDR3 nucleotides are TGTGCCTGCGGACGGGAGAACACTGAAGCTTTCTTT. It codes for CACGRENTEAFF.

In this sample, this clone turned up a few times. The chain joins TRBV10-3 to TRBJ2-1; 15 bases line up with TRBD2. Germline CDR1 ENHRY, CDR2 SYGVKD. Trimming at V came to 0 bases and at J to 5 bases, leaving 5 bases not matched to a gene. The CDR3 extends over 18 amino acids. This CDR3 reads CAISESGLAGGPDNEQFF. CDR3 nucleotides: TGTGCCATCAGTGAGTCGGGACTAGCGGGAGGACCCGACAATGAGCAGTTCTTC.

This chain uses TRBV5-6 with TRBJ1-2, with D possibly being TRBD1 (5 bases). The ends were cut back, 4 bases at V and 9 bases at J, with 16 bases in the middle. The CDR3 has 13 amino acids. The germline CDR1 and CDR2 sequences are SGHDT and YYEEEE. This CDR3 reads CASSRPGIGSYTF. CDR3 DNA: TGTGCCAGCAGCCGACCAGGGATCGGTAGCTACACCTTC.

V usage is TRBV18 and J usage is TRBJ2-5; 14 nucleotides agree with TRBD2. This CDR3 is built from 18 residues. The germline V gene encodes CDR1 KGHSH and CDR2 LQKENI. The trim removed 5 bases at V and 4 bases at J, leaving 12 bases unmatched. In DNA form, the CDR3 reads TGTGCCAGCTCATCTACCGGGACTAGCGGGAGAGAGGGAGAGACCCAGTACTTC. This gives the protein CASSSTGTSGREGETQYF.

Notes on this clone: Compared with germline, one end of the junction differs, possibly owing to a read error. The chain combines TRBV4-1 with TRBJ2-7; 8 nucleotides agree with TRBD1. This CDR3 has 15 amino acids. Germline CDR1 is MGHRA and CDR2 is YSYEKL. CDR3 sequence: CASSQVSQGAREQYF. CDR3 in DNA: TGTGCCAGCAGCCAAGTGTCTCAGGGGGCGCGGGAGCAGTACTTC.

The CDR3 reads CASSFNRGGYEQYF. The DNA for the CDR3 is TGTGCCAGCAGTTTTAATCGCGGGGGGTACGAGCAGTACTTC. The V call is TRBV27, the J call TRBJ2-7, with TRBD2 matching over 8 bases. Germline CDR1 reads MNHEY; CDR2 reads SMNVEV (reference sequence). The V segment lost 3 bases and the J segment 4 bases; nucleotides outside the gene matches: 5. The CDR3 sequence is 14 residues long.

This chain connects TRBV10-3 to TRBJ2-3; D is uncertain. Germline V gene lookup returns CDR1 ENHRY and CDR2 SYGVKD. The CDR3 sequence is 14 residues long. The germline V and J ends were trimmed by 7 bases and 0 bases, with 11 bases remaining between them. The CDR3 loop is CAINQDSSTDTQYF. As DNA, the CDR3 is TGTGCCATCAATCAGGATTCTAGCACAGATACGCAGTATTTT.

The V and J genes are TRBV2 and TRBJ1-4, with D hard to call. CDR1 is SNHLY, CDR2 FYNNEI, per germline. Trimming left V 4 bases short and J 8 bases short, with 14 bases between. This CDR3 contains 14 residues. The CDR3 reads CASSVQLSGEKLFF. The CDR3, as DNA: TGTGCCAGCAGTGTCCAGCTCTCGGGGGAAAAACTGTTTTTT.

The chain employs TRBV5-1 and TRBJ2-5, with TRBD2 identical over 8 bases. The CDR3 sequence is 14 residues long. V shed 0 bases, J shed 5 bases, and the junction held 3 bases outside the gene matches. Germline V gives CDR1 SGHRS, CDR2 YFSETQ. CDR3 amino acids: CASSLDGRGETQYF. The CDR3 region has the DNA TGCGCCAGCAGCTTGGACGGGAGGGGTGAGACCCAGTACTTC.

The rearrangement joins TRBV4-1 to TRBJ1-3, with D uncertain. V was clipped by 0 bases and J by 4 bases, with 10 bases between them. The germline CDR1 and CDR2 sequences are MGHRA and YSYEKL. This CDR3 has 15 amino acids. CDR3 in amino acids: CASSQDRGLGNTIYF. The DNA of the CDR3 is TGCGCCAGCAGCCAAGATCGAGGGCTGGGAAACACCATATATTTT.

The chain joins TRBV5-1 to TRBJ2-1; 8 bases match TRBD2. The germline V gene has CDR1 SGHRS and CDR2 YFSETQ. This CDR3 spans 18 amino acids. J gave up 5 bases and V 3 bases, and 16 bases lay outside the gene matches. The CDR3 sequence is CASSSNPEAGAGNNEQFF. The DNA of the CDR3 is TGCGCCAGCAGCTCGAACCCTGAAGCGGGAGCGGGCAACAATGAGCAGTTCTTC.

The V call is TRBV7-9, the J call TRBJ2-7, with a possible D match to TRBD1 (6 bases). Germline CDR1 and CDR2: SEHNR and FQNEAQ (reference sequence). V lost 5 bases, J lost 3 bases, and 14 bases lay in between. This CDR3 is 14 amino acids long. The CDR3 region is CASSPGVPGYEQYF. The CDR3 DNA sequence: TGTGCCAGCAGCCCAGGGGTCCCGGGCTACGAGCAGTACTTC.

The rearrangement links TRBV10-3 to TRBJ2-1; the D is unclear. This CDR3 has 13 residues. Germline V gene sequence: CDR1 ENHRY, CDR2 SYGVKD. The V gene lost 7 bases and the J gene lost 5 bases, with 12 bases spanning the gap. The CDR3, as DNA: TGTGCCATCAATGACGGTATAGACAATGAGCAGTTCTTC. This gives the protein CAINDGIDNEQFF.